Listed here is a single TCR beta chain. Trimming stripped 3 bases from V and 4 bases from J, with 9 bases between. The CDR3 has 13 amino acids. Looked up from germline, CDR1 is MRHNA and CDR2 is SNTAGT. These data originate in a study of T cell changes during pregnancy in multiple sclerosis. Using immunoSEQ multiplex PCR, the repertoire was profiled, and TCRdb retains in-frame clones only, with some absent. The table lists tens of thousands of clones, 85% to 90% of them singletons. The chain is built from TRBV6-4 and TRBJ1-1; D is unclear. Sample: CD4+ T cells from peripheral blood mononuclear cells, taken in the first trimester of pregnancy. This clonotype was sampled from a female donor with multiple sclerosis, enrolled in a pregnancy study. The chain's CDR3 is CASSEEGGTEAFF. The CDR3 region has the DNA TGTGCCAGCAGTGAGGAGGGTGGCACTGAAGCTTTCTTT.